The 12 T cell receptor beta chains below were found in one sample sequenced in a study of control samples from healthy donors and cancer patients (dated by TCRdb to about 2020). Libraries were constructed by the immunoSEQ multiplex PCR assay. The table comes from immuneACCESS by way of TCRdb, which keeps in-frame sequences with V and J called. Part of the clones is missing from these tables; in studies checked, under half for an unresolved V gene and the rest for unknown reasons. Recorded for this sample are about 97,000 clones; around 90% of them occurred a single time. The ten largest account for around 2.3% of the sample. Sequenced: blood. Receptors originate from a woman aged 18 to 35 in good health.

The CDR3 loop is CASSVGTYNEQFF. CDR3 nucleotide sequence: TGTGCCAGCAGTGTTGGGACATACAATGAGCAGTTCTTC. J is TRBJ2-1 and V is TRBV2; the D gene is possibly TRBD1 (6 bases). Germline CDR1 is SNHLY and CDR2 is FYNNEI. The CDR3 totals 13 residues. V was pared by 4 bases and J by 4 bases, with 8 bases between. The variable domain in full, completed from reference TRBV2 and TRBJ2-1, reads EPEVTQTPSHQVTQMGQEVILRCVPISNHLYFYWYRQILGQKVEFLVSFYNNEISEKSEIFDDQFSVERPDGSNFTLKIRSTKLEDSAMYFCASSVGTYNEQFFGPGTRLTVL.

Only one count was recorded for this clone. This chain joins TRBV4-1 and TRBJ1-2, with D uncertain. Germline CDR1 MGHRA, CDR2 YSYEKL. The CDR3 has 13 amino acids. V was shortened by 1 base and J by 8 bases, with 11 bases between the two germline ends. CDR3 sequence (DNA): TGCGCCAGCAGCCAAGCGCAGGTAGGCGGCTACACCTTC. It specifies CASSQAQVGGYTF.

The chain employs TRBV18 and TRBJ2-3; D possibly matches TRBD1 or TRBD2 (5 bases each). CDR1 and CDR2 from the germline V gene are KGHSH and LQKENI. The length of the CDR3 is 16 residues. The ends were cut back, 4 bases at V and 2 bases at J, with 16 bases in the middle. This chain's CDR3 is CASSLGTRLPTDTQYF. As DNA, the CDR3 is TGTGCCAGCTCACTCGGGACCCGTCTCCCCACAGATACGCAGTATTTT.

The chain joins TRBV4-1 to TRBJ1-1, with 7 bases identical to TRBD1. V dropped 2 bases and J dropped 6; count of bases not matched to a gene: 3. The CDR3 is made up of 13 amino acids. Germline CDR1 is MGHRA and CDR2 is YSYEKL. In DNA form, the CDR3 reads TGCGCCAGCAGCCAAACAGGGGAGCCTGAAGCTTTCTTT. This codes for CASSQTGEPEAFF.

This rearrangement joins TRBV30 to TRBJ2-7; D perhaps matches TRBD2 (5 bases). Between the trimmed V and J ends, which lost 0 bases and 0 bases, there was a span of 9 bases. Germline values: CDR1 GTSNPN, CDR2 SVGIG (reference sequence). This CDR3 region has 14 residues. This CDR3 is CAWSVGLPSYEQYF. The DNA of the CDR3 is TGTGCCTGGAGTGTAGGACTCCCCTCCTACGAGCAGTACTTC.

V gene TRBV19 combines with J gene TRBJ1-3; no firm D call. CDR1 LNHDA and CDR2 SQIVND come from the germline V gene (reference sequence). This CDR3 has 16 amino acids. Trimming pared 1 base from V and 0 bases from J, leaving 10 bases between. CDR3 in DNA: TGTGCCAGTAGTATAGGTCTCGGACTCTCTGGAAACACCATATATTTT. Its protein product is CASSIGLGLSGNTIYF.

The J gene is TRBJ1-2, the V gene TRBV19; D remains ambiguous. The V and J ends lost 9 bases and 6 bases respectively, with 17 bases between them. CDR1 and CDR2 (germline): LNHDA, SQIVND (reference sequence). The CDR3 runs to 13 residues. The CDR3 DNA sequence: TGTGCCAGCAAGAACTCGGGAGCGGATGGCTACACCTTC. Amino acids: CASKNSGADGYTF.

In its sample, this clone was seen once. J is TRBJ1-6 and V is TRBV3-1 (or the pseudogene TRBV3-2), with D perhaps matching TRBD1 (5 bases). V dropped 1 base and J dropped 7 bases, with 14 bases sitting between them. The CDR3 is 16 amino acids. The germline V gene encodes CDR1 LGHDT and CDR2 YNNKEL (reference sequence). The CDR3 nucleotides are TGTGCCAGCAGCCAAGTAGGTGGGGCTCGGAATTCACCCCTCCACTTT. Its translation is CASSQVGGARNSPLHF.

This clone came up once. The chain carries TRBV19 and TRBJ1-5; D may be TRBD1 (5 bases). V gave up 6 bases and J gave up 0 bases, with 18 bases separating them. The CDR3 covers 17 residues. Germline CDR1 and CDR2: LNHDA and SQIVND (reference sequence). The CDR3 region has the DNA TGTGCCAGTAGGACCGGGACCTTGGACTATAGCAATCAGCCCCAGCATTTT. It specifies CASRTGTLDYSNQPQHF.

The table lists this clone with a count of one. The chain is built from TRBV10-2 and TRBJ1-5, with D possibly matching TRBD1 (6 bases). Germline-derived CDR1 and CDR2 are WSHSY and SAAADI. The V gene lost 5 bases and the J gene lost 2 bases, with 10 bases spanning the gap. The CDR3 runs 14 residues. The CDR3 sequence: CASSPRQGNQPQHF. CDR3 nucleotides: TGCGCCAGCAGTCCCCGACAGGGCAATCAGCCCCAGCATTTT.

The chain couples TRBV19 to TRBJ1-2; D may be TRBD1 (6 bases). The germline V gene has CDR1 LNHDA and CDR2 SQIVND (reference sequence). The ends were cut back, 5 bases at V and 5 bases at J, with 12 bases in the middle. The CDR3 is 13 residues long. CDR3 sequence (DNA): TGTGCCAGTAGTCTTAAGGGGGGTTATGGCTACACCTTC. Translated: CASSLKGGYGYTF.

The rearrangement links TRBV11-2 to TRBJ1-2; D is unclear. Trimming pared 1 base from V and 5 bases from J, leaving 8 bases between. Germline V CDR1 and CDR2: SGHAT, FQNNGV. This CDR3 contains 13 residues. The CDR3, as DNA: TGTGCCAGCAGCTTAGTGGCCCGGTATGGCTACACCTTC. It specifies CASSLVARYGYTF.